The clone carrying this T cell receptor (beta chain) was seen only once. The antigen is unknown. The data are from a study of cytomegalovirus exposure and HLA in healthy donors. V was trimmed by 1 base and J by 6 bases, leaving 18 bases between them. The CDR3 runs 16 residues. CDR1 is LNHDA and CDR2 is SQIVND in the germline V gene (reference sequence). Use of 60 Vbeta and 13 Jbeta primers characterized the PCR. Sequenced by immunoSEQ multiplex PCR; TCRdb stores in-frame clones only, minus some. Here the sample spans 180,000 or so clones, about 75% being singletons. Notes on the study in general: Roughly uniform depth of sequencing across donors was assumed in presence/absence analyses. Cytomegalovirus status was reportedly diagnosed by the classifier with high specificity and sensitivity. In an earlier analysis, about 87% or about 30%: the productive usage of most TCR beta V segments. Some TCR beta chains (roughly 160 of them) were listed as cytomegalovirus-associated.

The source of this sequence is a woman in her forties in good health and CMV-seropositive. Sequencing input: PBMCs. The chain joins TRBV19 to TRBJ1-1, with unresolved D. CDR3 residues: CASSIVPGPPTSEAFF. The CDR3 DNA follows: TGTGCCAGTAGTATAGTCCCCGGTCCCCCTACGTCTGAAGCTTTCTTT.